This TCR beta chain comes out of a study of T cell responses to AZD1222 COVID-19 vaccine. The method was immunoSEQ multiplex PCR; TCRdb's version includes in-frame clones alone and lacks a portion of them. Found here are about 120,000 clones, more than 80% of them singletons; the top ten hold 5.4%. This CDR3 has 12 residues. V shed 4 bases and J shed 3 bases, with 7 bases lying between them. This rearrangement joins TRBV23-1 to TRBJ2-7, with D maybe TRBD2 (6 bases). TRBV23-1 is marked as an open reading frame, function uncertain. Specimen: peripheral blood, collected on day 0 of AZD1222 vaccination. The TCR was taken from an adult in good health. The CDR3 DNA follows: TGCGCCAGCAGTCCGGGGGTCTACGAGCAGTACTTC. It specifies CASSPGVYEQYF.